The entry below gives a single T cell receptor beta chain sequence along with its context. Its antigen is unidentified. Germline values: CDR1 SGHRS, CDR2 YFSETQ. The CDR3 is 14 residues long. The trim removed 3 bases at V and 5 bases at J, leaving 1 base unmatched. These data are taken from a study of T cell responses to AZD1222 COVID-19 vaccine. The study's findings and limits: Dominant at 160-218 and 743-854, vaccine-associated CD4 TCRs also spanned spike.

Produced via immunoSEQ multiplex PCR; TCRdb's table is partial and in-frame only. The sample holds tens of thousands of clones, approximately 88% seen once. This clonotype was sampled from an adult in good health. Sequenced here: peripheral blood, sampled on day 0 of AZD1222 vaccination. The chain uses TRBV5-1 and TRBJ2-7; 14 bases agree with TRBD2. Here the CDR3 DNA reads TGCGCCAGCAGCTCGGGACTAGCGGGAGACGAGCAGTACTTC. It encodes CASSSGLAGDEQYF.